This TCR beta chain was sequenced during a study of T cells in Graves' hyperthyroidism and ophthalmopathy. The investigators amplified TCR beta CDR3 regions from RNA transcripts. TCR CDR3 regions were first amplified by RT-PCR with HTBI primers. TCRdb itself ran the multiplex PCR reads through MiXCR, one entry per CDR3 protein. The sample records about 290,000 distinct CDR3 sequences, 13% being singletons. This receptor was taken from a woman in her 30s with Graves' hyperthyroidism that later progressed to Graves' ophthalmopathy. The sequenced material came from blood.

DNA for the CDR3: TGTGCCAGCAGTTTATATGGGCCAGCGGCCCTCACAGATACGCAGTATTTT. Amino acids: CASSLYGPAALTDTQYF. V usage is TRBV27 and J usage is TRBJ2-3, with D perhaps matching TRBD2 (5 bases). Deletions cut 1 base from V and 2 bases from J, with 16 bases between. Looked up from germline, CDR1 is MNHEY and CDR2 is SMNVEV (reference sequence). This CDR3 has 17 residues.